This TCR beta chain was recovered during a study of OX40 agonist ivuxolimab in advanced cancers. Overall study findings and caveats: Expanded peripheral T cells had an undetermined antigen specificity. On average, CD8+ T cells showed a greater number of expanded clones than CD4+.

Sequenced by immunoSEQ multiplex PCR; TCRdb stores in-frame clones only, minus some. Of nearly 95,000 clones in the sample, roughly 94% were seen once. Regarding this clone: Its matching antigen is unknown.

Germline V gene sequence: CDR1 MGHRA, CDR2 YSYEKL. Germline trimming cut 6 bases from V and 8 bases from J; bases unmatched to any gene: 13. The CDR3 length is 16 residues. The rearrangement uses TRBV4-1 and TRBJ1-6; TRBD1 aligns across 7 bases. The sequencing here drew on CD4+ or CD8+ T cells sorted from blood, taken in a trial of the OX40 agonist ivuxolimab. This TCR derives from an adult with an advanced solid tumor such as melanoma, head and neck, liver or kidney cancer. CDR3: CASSRKGGVGDSPLHF. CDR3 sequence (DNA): TGCGCCAGCAGTCGAAAAGGGGGCGTCGGGGATTCACCCCTCCACTTT.